The 10 T cell receptor beta chains presented below share a single source sample, sequenced in a study of control samples from healthy donors and cancer patients. The repertoire was sequenced with immunoSEQ multiplex PCR; TCRdb's copy has only in-frame clones and lacks some. The sample lists over 100,000 clones, about nine tenths occurring once. The specimen sequenced was blood. These receptors came from a man aged 18 to 30 in good health.

The rearrangement links TRBV19 to TRBJ1-6; TRBD1 might be the D (5 bases). The germline gives CDR1 LNHDA, CDR2 SQIVND (reference sequence). The CDR3 spans 12 residues. V lost 11 bases and J 9 bases, leaving 14 bases between the germline ends. The CDR3 DNA reads as TGTGCCGGGGGGGGACTTGGTTCACCCCTCCACTTT. The encoded protein is CAGGGLGSPLHF.

The chain joins TRBV11-2 to TRBJ2-1; D is possibly TRBD1 or TRBD2 (5 bases each). The CDR3 contains 13 residues. The ends were cut back, 5 bases at V and 13 bases at J, with 18 bases in the middle. Germline V CDR1 and CDR2: SGHAT, FQNNGV. The chain's CDR3 is CASSRGRTSQQFF. CDR3 bases: TGTGCCAGCAGCCGGGGCCGAACCTCCCAACAGTTCTTC.

The genes are TRBV3-1 (or the pseudogene TRBV3-2) and TRBJ1-1; D might be TRBD1 (5 bases). This CDR3 spans 15 amino acids. Germline values: CDR1 LGHDT, CDR2 YNNKEL (reference sequence). V was cut by 0 bases and J by 5 bases, with 13 bases left in between. As DNA, the CDR3 is TGTGCCAGCAGCCAAGACTTCGGGGGTGGGACTGAAGCTTTCTTT. Protein sequence: CASSQDFGGGTEAFF.

This chain links TRBV7-2 with TRBJ2-2; D is unclear. V was pared by 5 bases and J by 5 bases, with 9 bases between. The CDR3 has 13 residues. From germline, CDR1 is SGHTA and CDR2 FQGNSA. CDR3 amino acids: CASSLGRTGELFF. The CDR3 bases are TGTGCCAGCAGCCTCGGTCGGACCGGGGAGCTGTTTTTT.

Concerning this clone: This sample also contains other DNA sequences that code for the same CDR3. V and J are TRBV6-1 and TRBJ1-5; D ambiguous. The V and J ends lost 1 base and 0 bases respectively, with 4 bases between them. The CDR3 loop spans 14 amino acids. Germline-derived CDR1 and CDR2 are MNHNS and SASEGT. CDR3 loop: CASSEGYSNQPQHF. CDR3 DNA sequence: TGTGCCAGCAGTGAAGGGTATAGCAATCAGCCCCAGCATTTT.

The rearrangement joins TRBV11-3 to TRBJ2-2; TRBD2 matches at 8 bases. Losses at the gene ends were 6 bases for V and 4 bases for J; bases not matched to a gene: 1. Looked up from germline, CDR1 is SGHNT and CDR2 is YENEEA. The CDR3 consists of 13 residues. CDR3 bases: TGTGCCAGCAGTACTAGCGGCACCGGGGAGCTGTTTTTT. Its protein product is CASSTSGTGELFF.

The chain is built from TRBV9 and TRBJ2-2, with 10 bases fitting TRBD1. CDR1 and CDR2 from the germline V gene are SGDLS and YYNGEE. The junction had 6 bases not matched to a gene; V was cut back by 5 bases and J by 5 bases. There are 15 residues in the CDR3. The CDR3 reads CASRVGQGGTGELFF. The CDR3 DNA sequence: TGTGCCAGCAGGGTTGGACAGGGGGGTACCGGGGAGCTGTTTTTT. Using reference TRBV9 and TRBJ2-2 for the parts outside the CDR3, the full variable domain is DSGVTQTPKHLITATGQRVTLRCSPRSGDLSVYWYQQSLDQGLQFLIQYYNGEERAKGNILERFSAQQFPDLHSELNLSSLELGDSALYFCASRVGQGGTGELFFGEGSRLTVL.

This clone was counted between two and nine times. The chain has TRBV5-1 and TRBJ2-2; D ambiguous. Germline CDR1 SGHRS, CDR2 YFSETQ. This CDR3 region has 15 residues. Trimming stripped 0 bases from V and 5 bases from J, with 11 bases between. CDR3 DNA sequence: TGCGCCAGCAGCTTGGATGCTGCCGTGACCGGGGAGCTGTTTTTT. Translation: CASSLDAAVTGELFF. Together with reference TRBV5-1 and TRBJ2-2, the CDR3 gives the full variable domain: KAGVTQTPRYLIKTRGQQVTLSCSPISGHRSVSWYQQTPGQGLQFLFEYFSETQRNKGNFPGRFSGRQFSNSRSEMNVSTLELGDSALYLCASSLDAAVTGELFFGEGSRLTVL.

In its sample, this clone was seen a few times. V gene TRBV6-1 combines with J gene TRBJ1-5; TRBD1 might be the D (6 bases). The germline V and J ends were trimmed by 2 bases and 9 bases, with 14 bases remaining between them. From germline, CDR1 is MNHNS and CDR2 SASEGT. The CDR3 spans 14 residues. The CDR3 loop reads CASSEPTGLGPQHF. The CDR3 DNA reads as TGTGCCAGCAGTGAACCGACAGGCCTTGGGCCCCAGCATTTT.

The chain has TRBV5-1 and TRBJ1-4, with TRBD1 matching 7 bases. The CDR3 covers 14 residues. The germline V gene has CDR1 SGHRS and CDR2 YFSETQ. J gave up 8 bases and V 4 bases, and 8 bases lay outside the gene matches. CDR3 region: CASSQQGSGEKLFF. CDR3 nucleotide sequence: TGCGCCAGCAGCCAACAGGGGTCGGGGGAAAAACTGTTTTTT.